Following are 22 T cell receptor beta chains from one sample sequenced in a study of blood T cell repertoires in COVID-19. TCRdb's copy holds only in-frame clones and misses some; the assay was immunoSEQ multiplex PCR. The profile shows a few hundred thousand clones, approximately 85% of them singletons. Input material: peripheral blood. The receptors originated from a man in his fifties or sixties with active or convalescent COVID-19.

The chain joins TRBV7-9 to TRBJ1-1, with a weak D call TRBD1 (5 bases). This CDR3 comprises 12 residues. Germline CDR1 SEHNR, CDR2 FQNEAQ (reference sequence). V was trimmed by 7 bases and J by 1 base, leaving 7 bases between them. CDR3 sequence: CASKQGNTEAFF. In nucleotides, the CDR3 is TGTGCCAGCAAGCAGGGGAACACTGAAGCTTTCTTT.

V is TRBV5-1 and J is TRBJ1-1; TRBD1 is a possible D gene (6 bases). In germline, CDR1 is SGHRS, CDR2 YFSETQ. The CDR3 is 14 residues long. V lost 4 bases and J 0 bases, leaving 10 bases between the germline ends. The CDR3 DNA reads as TGCGCCAGCAGCCGGGGACAATTGAACACTGAAGCTTTCTTT. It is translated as CASSRGQLNTEAFF.

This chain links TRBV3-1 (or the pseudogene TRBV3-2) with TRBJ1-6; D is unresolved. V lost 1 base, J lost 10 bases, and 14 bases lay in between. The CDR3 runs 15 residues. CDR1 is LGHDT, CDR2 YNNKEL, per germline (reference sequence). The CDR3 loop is CASSQGPGGESPLHF. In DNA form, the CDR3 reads TGTGCCAGCAGCCAAGGGCCCGGCGGGGAATCACCCCTCCACTTT.

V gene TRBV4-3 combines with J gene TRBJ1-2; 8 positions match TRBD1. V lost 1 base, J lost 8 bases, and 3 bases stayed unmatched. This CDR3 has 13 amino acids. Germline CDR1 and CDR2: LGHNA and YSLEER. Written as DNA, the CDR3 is TGCGCCAGCAGCCAAGTTCAGGGGGCCGGCTACACCTTC. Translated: CASSQVQGAGYTF.

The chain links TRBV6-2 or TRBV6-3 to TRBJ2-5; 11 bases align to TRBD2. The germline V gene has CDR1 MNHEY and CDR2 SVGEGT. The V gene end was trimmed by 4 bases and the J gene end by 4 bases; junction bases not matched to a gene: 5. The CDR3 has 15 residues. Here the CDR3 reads CASSSLGLAGETQYF. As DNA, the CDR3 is TGTGCCAGCAGTTCGCTTGGACTAGCGGGAGAGACCCAGTACTTC.

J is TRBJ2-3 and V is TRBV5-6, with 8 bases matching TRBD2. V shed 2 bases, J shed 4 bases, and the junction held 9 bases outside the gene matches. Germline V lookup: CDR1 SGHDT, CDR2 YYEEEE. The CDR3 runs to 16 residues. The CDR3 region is CASSFRSGSSADTQYF. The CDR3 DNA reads TGTGCCAGCAGCTTTCGAAGCGGGAGCTCGGCAGATACGCAGTATTTT.

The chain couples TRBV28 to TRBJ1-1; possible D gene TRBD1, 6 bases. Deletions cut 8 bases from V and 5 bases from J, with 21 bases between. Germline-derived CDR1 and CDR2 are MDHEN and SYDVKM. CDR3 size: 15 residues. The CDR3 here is CASGETAGAGTEAFF. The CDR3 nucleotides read TGTGCCAGCGGGGAAACCGCAGGGGCAGGGACTGAAGCTTTCTTT.

The CDR3 DNA reads as TGCGCCAGCAGCGGACAGAAGACCGGGGAGCTGTTTTTT. This gives the protein CASSGQKTGELFF. The chain links TRBV5-1 to TRBJ2-2, with TRBD1 as a possible D gene (6 bases). CDR3 length: 13 amino acids. CDR1 and CDR2 (germline): SGHRS, YFSETQ. The V and J ends lost 4 bases and 5 bases respectively, with 9 bases between them.

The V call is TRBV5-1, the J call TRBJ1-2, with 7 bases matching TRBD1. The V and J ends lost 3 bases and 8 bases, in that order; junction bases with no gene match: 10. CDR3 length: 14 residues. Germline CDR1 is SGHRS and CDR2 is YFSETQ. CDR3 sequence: CASSWGSADRGYTF. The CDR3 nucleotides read TGCGCCAGCAGCTGGGGCTCCGCGGACAGGGGCTACACCTTC.

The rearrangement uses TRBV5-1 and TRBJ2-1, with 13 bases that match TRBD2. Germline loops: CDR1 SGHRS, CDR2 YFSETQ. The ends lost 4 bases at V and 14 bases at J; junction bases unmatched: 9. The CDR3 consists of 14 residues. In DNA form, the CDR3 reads TGCGCCAGCAGCCTCCCACTAGCGGGAGGGTTCGAGTTCTTC. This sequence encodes CASSLPLAGGFEFF.

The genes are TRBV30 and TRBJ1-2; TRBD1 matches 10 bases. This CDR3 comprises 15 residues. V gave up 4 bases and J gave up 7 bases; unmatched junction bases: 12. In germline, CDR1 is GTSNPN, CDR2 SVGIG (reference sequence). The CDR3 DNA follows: TGTGCCTGGACGGGACAGGGGTTATGGGTGGGTGGCTACACCTTC. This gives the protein CAWTGQGLWVGGYTF.

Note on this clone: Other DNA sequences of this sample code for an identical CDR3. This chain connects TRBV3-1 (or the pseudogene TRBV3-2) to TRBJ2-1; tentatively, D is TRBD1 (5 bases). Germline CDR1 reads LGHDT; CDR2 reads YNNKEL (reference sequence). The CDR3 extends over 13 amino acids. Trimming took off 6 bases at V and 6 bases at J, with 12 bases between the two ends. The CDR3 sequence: CASSRDRVNEQFF. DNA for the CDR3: TGTGCCAGCAGTCGAGACAGAGTCAATGAGCAGTTCTTC.

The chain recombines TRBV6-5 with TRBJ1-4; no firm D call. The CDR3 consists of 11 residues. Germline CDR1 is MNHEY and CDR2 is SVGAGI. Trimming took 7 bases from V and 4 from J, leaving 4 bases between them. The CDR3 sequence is CASMSNEKLFF. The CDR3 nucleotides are TGTGCCAGCATGAGTAATGAAAAACTGTTTTTT.

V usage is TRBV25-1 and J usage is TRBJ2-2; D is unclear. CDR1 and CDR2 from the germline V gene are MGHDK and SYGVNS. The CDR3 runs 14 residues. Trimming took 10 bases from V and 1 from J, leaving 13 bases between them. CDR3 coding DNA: TGTGCCACCGAGATTCCGCGGAACACCGGGGAGCTGTTTTTT. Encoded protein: CATEIPRNTGELFF.

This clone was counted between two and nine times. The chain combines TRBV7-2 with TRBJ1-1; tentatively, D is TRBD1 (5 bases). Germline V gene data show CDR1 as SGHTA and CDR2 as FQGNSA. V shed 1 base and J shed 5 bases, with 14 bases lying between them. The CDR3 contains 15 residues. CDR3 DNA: TGTGCCAGCAGCTTAGTAGGAGGGGCGGGAACTGAAGCTTTCTTT. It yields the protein CASSLVGGAGTEAFF.

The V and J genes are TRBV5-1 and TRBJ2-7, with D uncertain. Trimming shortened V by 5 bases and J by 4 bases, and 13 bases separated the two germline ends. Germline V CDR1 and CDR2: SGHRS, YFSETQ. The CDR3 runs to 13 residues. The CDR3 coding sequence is TGCGCCAGCAGAGCCCCCCCCGAATACGAGCAGTACTTC. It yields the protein CASRAPPEYEQYF.

CDR3 sequence reads: CASSPAGGEAFF. Written as DNA, the CDR3 is TGTGCCAGCAGCCCTGCGGGGGGTGAAGCTTTCTTT. J is TRBJ1-1 and V is TRBV7-2, with D tentatively TRBD1 (5 bases). The V gene lost 5 bases and the J gene lost 7 bases, with 11 bases spanning the gap. There are 12 residues in the CDR3. The V gene's germline CDR1 is SGHTA and CDR2 FQGNSA.

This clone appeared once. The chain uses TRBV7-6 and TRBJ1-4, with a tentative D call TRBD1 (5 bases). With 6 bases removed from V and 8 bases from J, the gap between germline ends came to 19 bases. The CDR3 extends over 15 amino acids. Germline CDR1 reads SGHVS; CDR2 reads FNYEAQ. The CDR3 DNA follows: TGTGCCAGCAGTCTTGGGGTGGGGCTTAGCGAAAAACTGTTTTTT. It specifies CASSLGVGLSEKLFF.

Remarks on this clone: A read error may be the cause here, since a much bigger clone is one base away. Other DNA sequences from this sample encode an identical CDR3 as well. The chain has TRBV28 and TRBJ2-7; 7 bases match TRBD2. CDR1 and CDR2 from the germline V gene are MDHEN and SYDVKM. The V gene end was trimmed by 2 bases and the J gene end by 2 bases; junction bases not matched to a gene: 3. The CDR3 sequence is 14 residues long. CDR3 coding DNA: TGTGCCAGCAGTTTAGGCGGGAGAGCCTACGAGCAGTACTTC. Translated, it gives CASSLGGRAYEQYF.

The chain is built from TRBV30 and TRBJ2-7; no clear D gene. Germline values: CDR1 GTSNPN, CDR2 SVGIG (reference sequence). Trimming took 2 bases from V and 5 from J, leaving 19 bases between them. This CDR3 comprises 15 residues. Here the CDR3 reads CAWSLIYPFPDEQYF. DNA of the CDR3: TGTGCCTGGAGTTTAATTTACCCCTTTCCGGACGAGCAGTACTTC. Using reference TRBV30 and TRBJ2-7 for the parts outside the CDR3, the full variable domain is SQTIHQWPATLVQPVGSPLSLECTVEGTSNPNLYWYRQAAGRGLQLLFYSVGIGQISSEVPQNLSASRPQDRQFILSSKKLLLSDSGFYLCAWSLIYPFPDEQYFGPGTRLTVT.

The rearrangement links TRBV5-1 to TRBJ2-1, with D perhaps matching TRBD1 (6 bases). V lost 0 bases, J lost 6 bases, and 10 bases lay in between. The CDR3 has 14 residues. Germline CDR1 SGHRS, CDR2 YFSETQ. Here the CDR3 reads CASSLGGRFNEQFF. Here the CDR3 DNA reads TGCGCCAGCAGCTTGGGGGGGCGTTTCAATGAGCAGTTCTTC.

The CDR3 sequence is CASRQQVSYEQYF. The CDR3 nucleotides read TGTGCCAGCAGACAACAGGTATCCTACGAGCAGTACTTC. The V gene is TRBV2, the J gene TRBJ2-7; D is possibly TRBD1 (5 bases). In germline, CDR1 is SNHLY, CDR2 FYNNEI. Between the trimmed V and J ends, which lost 6 bases and 1 base, there was a span of 10 bases. This CDR3 spans 13 amino acids.